This entry concerns a single T cell receptor (beta chain). There is no known antigen for this receptor. The CDR3 sequence holds 16 residues, the cysteine and phenylalanine included. The protein alone is recorded here. In the germline V gene, CDR1 corresponds to SGHVS and CDR2 to FQNEAQ. A roughly 2.5 ml peripheral blood sample was drawn into PAXgene tubes per donor and stored at -80°C. Total RNA was isolated from whole blood with the PAXgene blood miRNA kit on an automated QIAcube, without T cell sorting. Peripheral blood from monozygotic twin pairs concordant or discordant for inflammatory bowel disease was subjected to deep TCRalpha and TCRbeta repertoire profiling with unique molecular barcoding. For every twin pair, smoking habits were documented, and each individual was categorised as a current, former or never smoker. Preparation of the library involved 5' RACE. The input for every TCR library was roughly 3.5 ug of total RNA. For each sample, cDNA synthesis was carried out in eight separate reactions using SMARTScribe reverse transcriptase. Unique molecular identifiers containing a 6-nucleotide sample barcode were introduced through template switching during cDNA synthesis. TCRalpha and TCRbeta cDNA was amplified in two nested PCRs of approximately 17 and 9 cycles, and bead purification was carried out after each PCR. Before amplification, the cDNA was treated with uracil DNA-glycosylase and purified using the QIAquick PCR purification kit. In the second PCR, Illumina TruSeq-compatible adapters and sample-specific barcodes were added. Library quality and concentration were checked on TapeStation and Qubit, and libraries were pooled at around 5 ng each. Sequencing of pooled libraries was carried out on an Illumina HiSeq2500 single-index Rapid Run using 2 x 100 bp reads and custom sequencing primers. Per the original workflow: MiGEC version 1.2.6 was used for UMI-based consensus assembly, which corrected PCR and sequencing errors. MiXCR version 2.1.1 was used for V(D)J alignment, clonotype assembly and CDR3 extraction. Normalisation of gene usage, clonotype sharing and MAIT/NKT TCR abundance was achieved by analysing the top 1000, 10 000 and 20 000 clonotypes per sample. Diversity was computed as the inverse Simpson index with the vegan R package after downsampling to 27 000 UMIs. Paired Mann-Whitney U tests on discordant twin pairs were used, with Benjamini-Hochberg multiple-testing correction. One entry per CDR3 protein sequence results from the TCRdb reprocessing of the reads, with DNA left out. The V and J calls were determined by TCRdb, not by the authors. The sample's own table lists nearly 450,000 distinct CDR3 sequences. 2.4% of the sample belongs to the ten largest clones.

This sample was included in a study of monozygotic twins with inflammatory bowel disease (dated by TCRdb to between 2018 and 2021). Some background on the complete study: The complete study included about 28 monozygotic twin pairs: 19 IBD-discordant Danish pairs and nine German pairs, of which four were IBD-concordant and five were IBD-discordant. Disease-associated traits were sought mainly through comparisons between IBD patients and their genetically identical healthy co-twins within discordant pairs. Each individual had, on average, about 151 000 unique TCRalpha sequences and 181 000 unique TCRbeta sequences available for analysis. The research as a whole found: The results gave no support for a single strong signal or clonotype linked to IBD. A decrease in TCRbeta repertoire diversity, as measured by inverse Simpson index, was observed in IBD patients compared with their healthy co-twins. Compared with healthy twins, IBD patients had fewer clonotypes in common with other individuals, a difference most pronounced in patients showing signs of disease activity. Different T cell subtypes could not be distinguished in the analysis. Repertoire similarity did not differ between concordant and discordant twins, which could be due to limited statistical power. Because patients received different immunosuppressive treatments, the repertoires may have picked up extra background noise and variability between individuals.

This TCR was sampled from a human donor with ulcerative colitis or Crohn's disease, or a healthy co-twin of an affected twin (not recorded which). The sequence is built from TRBV7-8 and TRBJ2-1; the TRBD1 assignment by TCRdb is unverifiable without DNA. The specimen was blood. The CDR3 in this case is CASSRRGAGTYNEQFF.